The 18 T cell receptor beta chains below all came from one sample that was sequenced in a study of cytomegalovirus exposure and HLA in healthy donors. PCR employed 60 Vbeta and 13 Jbeta primers. Generated by immunoSEQ multiplex PCR, the TCRdb table keeps only in-frame clones and is missing some. The table shows about 170,000 clones, with almost 80% occurring only once. Source material: PBMCs. These receptor sequences come from a woman in her forties or fifties in good health and CMV-seropositive.

The chain couples TRBV29-1 to TRBJ2-5; TRBD1 might be the D (5 bases). The CDR3 runs 12 residues. Germline V CDR1 and CDR2: SQVTM, ANQGSEA. Between the trimmed V and J ends, which lost 5 bases and 5 bases, there was a span of 12 bases. CDR3 sequence (DNA): TGCAGCGTTCTAGGGGCTGGGGAGACCCAGTACTTC. Protein product: CSVLGAGETQYF.

A single count supports this clone. This sequence joins TRBV5-6 and TRBJ2-7; TRBD2 matches 13 bases. CDR1 is SGHDT and CDR2 is YYEEEE in the germline V gene. The CDR3 has 16 residues. Losses at the gene ends were 4 bases for V and 2 bases for J; bases not matched to a gene: 6. In DNA, the CDR3 is TGTGCCAGCAGCGTGGGACTAGCGGGATCCCCCTACGAGCAGTACTTC. Amino acid sequence: CASSVGLAGSPYEQYF.

The genes are TRBV9 and TRBJ2-7; D may be TRBD2 (5 bases). The germline V and J ends were trimmed by 0 bases and 3 bases, with 10 bases remaining between them. The germline V gene has CDR1 SGDLS and CDR2 YYNGEE. The CDR3 is 14 residues long. CDR3 bases: TGTGCCAGCAGCGTAGGTGTAGGGAGCTACGAGCAGTACTTC. Translation gives CASSVGVGSYEQYF.

The chain is built from TRBV10-3 and TRBJ1-5; the D gene is possibly TRBD1 (6 bases). The CDR3 is 13 residues long. CDR1 is ENHRY, CDR2 SYGVKD, per germline. Trimming removed 5 bases at V and 3 bases at J, with 8 bases between. In nucleotides, the CDR3 is TGTGCCATCAGTTCAGGGGTCAATCAGCCCCAGCATTTT. This codes for CAISSGVNQPQHF.

On this clone: Without the conserved terminal phenylalanine or tryptophan, this CDR3 likely stems from a read error. The chain has TRBV25-1 and TRBJ1-2, with 8 bases that match TRBD1. CDR3 size: 16 residues. Germline CDR1 and CDR2: MGHDK and SYGVNS. With V trimmed by 4 bases and J by 2 bases, 9 bases remained unmatched. The CDR3 sequence: CASSGYLGQGNYGYTL. CDR3 DNA: TGTGCCAGCAGTGGATACCTCGGACAGGGAAACTATGGCTACACCCTC.

The V gene is TRBV7-2, the J gene TRBJ1-4, with a tentative D call TRBD1 (5 bases). Trimming stripped 0 bases from V and 7 bases from J, with 9 bases between. The germline CDR1 and CDR2 sequences are SGHTA and FQGNSA. This CDR3 has 14 amino acids. Written as DNA, the CDR3 is TGTGCCAGCAGCTTAGCGCAGGGAAGTGAAAAACTGTTTTTT. Its translation: CASSLAQGSEKLFF.

As DNA, the CDR3 is TGCAGCGTTGCGGGGGGCACCTACGAGCAGTACTTC. It translates to CSVAGGTYEQYF. This chain links TRBV29-1 with TRBJ2-7; D possibly corresponds to TRBD2 (7 bases). The germline gives CDR1 SQVTM, CDR2 ANQGSEA. V was clipped by 4 bases and J by 2 bases, with 9 bases between them. This CDR3 has 12 residues.

This chain connects TRBV5-1 to TRBJ2-7; 9 bases are shared with TRBD1. The CDR3 is 13 amino acids. V was pared by 5 bases and J by 5 bases, with 5 bases of the junction left unmatched. From germline, CDR1 is SGHRS and CDR2 YFSETQ. The CDR3 here is CASSLRTGDEQYF. In nucleotides, the CDR3 is TGCGCCAGCAGTTTACGGACAGGGGACGAGCAGTACTTC.

J is TRBJ2-1 and V is TRBV5-5; TRBD1 matches at 7 bases. Per germline, CDR1 SGHKS and CDR2 YYEKEE (reference sequence). Unmatched junction bases numbered 7, after V lost 4 bases and J lost 3 bases. This CDR3 comprises 15 residues. In DNA, the CDR3 is TGTGCCAGCAGCACGGACAGGATCATCTACAATGAGCAGTTCTTC. Its protein is CASSTDRIIYNEQFF. The full variable domain, completed using reference TRBV5-5 and TRBJ2-1, is DAGVTQSPTHLIKTRGQQVTLRCSPISGHKSVSWYQQVLGQGPQFIFQYYEKEERGRGNFPDRFSARQFPNYSSELNVNALLLGDSALYLCASSTDRIIYNEQFFGPGTRLTVL.

This chain connects TRBV4-3 to TRBJ2-3; a weak D match, TRBD2 (5 bases). This CDR3 comprises 15 residues. The germline V and J ends were trimmed by 4 bases and 2 bases, with 13 bases remaining between them. In germline, CDR1 is LGHNA, CDR2 YSLEER. The DNA of the CDR3 is TGCGCCAGCAGCCGGGCTAGCCAGTTCACAGATACGCAGTATTTT. Residues: CASSRASQFTDTQYF.

This chain connects TRBV5-8 to TRBJ2-3; tentative D call: TRBD2 (5 bases). The germline V gene encodes CDR1 SGHTS and CDR2 YDEGEE. The CDR3 sequence is 17 residues long. V shed 4 bases and J shed 2 bases, with 20 bases lying between them. CDR3 amino acids: CASSLSPKAGYTDTQYF. DNA of the CDR3: TGTGCCAGCAGCCTTTCACCCAAGGCGGGCTACACAGATACGCAGTATTTT.

The chain combines TRBV6-4 with TRBJ2-1; TRBD2 might be the D (6 bases). V lost 5 bases and J 6 bases, leaving 11 bases between the germline ends. The germline V gene has CDR1 MRHNA and CDR2 SNTAGT. This CDR3 has 13 residues. The CDR3: CASSLEEGNEQFF. The CDR3 nucleotides read TGTGCCAGCAGTCTCGAGGAGGGCAATGAGCAGTTCTTC.

The CDR3 spells CASSLQGSGNTEAFF. CDR3 bases: TGTGCCAGCAGCTTACAGGGGTCGGGGAACACTGAAGCTTTCTTT. The chain recombines TRBV7-8 with TRBJ1-1; TRBD1 might be the D (6 bases). The germline gives CDR1 SGHVS, CDR2 FQNEAQ. Trimming removed 2 bases at V and 1 base at J, with 11 bases between. CDR3 length equals 15 residues.

The V gene is TRBV2, the J gene TRBJ2-5; 8 bases are shared with TRBD2. CDR3 size: 14 residues. V lost 6 bases and J lost 4; bases outside the gene matches: 7. CDR1 is SNHLY and CDR2 is FYNNEI in the germline V gene. CDR3: CASSPSGGGETQYF. In DNA, the CDR3 is TGTGCCAGCAGCCCTTCGGGGGGGGGAGAGACCCAGTACTTC.

This chain connects TRBV2 to TRBJ1-5; 7 bases line up with TRBD1. This CDR3 has 14 amino acids. V lost 4 bases and J lost 1; bases outside the gene matches: 1. Germline V CDR1 and CDR2: SNHLY, FYNNEI. The CDR3 sequence is CASSVQGSNQPQHF. In DNA form, the CDR3 reads TGTGCCAGCAGTGTACAGGGGAGCAATCAGCCCCAGCATTTT.

V gene TRBV4-1 combines with J gene TRBJ2-1; D gene unclear. V was pared by 1 base and J by 0 bases, with 16 bases between. From germline, CDR1 is MGHRA and CDR2 YSYEKL. CDR3 size: 18 residues. This CDR3 is CASSQVIGSTYSYNEQFF. DNA of the CDR3: TGCGCCAGCAGCCAAGTCATTGGTTCGACATACTCCTACAATGAGCAGTTCTTC.

The chain couples TRBV18 to TRBJ1-1, with D possibly TRBD1 on 5 matching bases. CDR3 size: 13 residues. The V end lost 0 bases, the J end lost 12 bases, and 14 bases lay between the germline ends. The germline CDR1 and CDR2 sequences are KGHSH and LQKENI. The DNA of the CDR3 is TGTGCCAGCTCACCACCAGGGTGGACACGACCTTTCTTT. Translated: CASSPPGWTRPFF.

V and J are TRBV5-4 and TRBJ1-2; D remains unclear. This CDR3 is built from 16 residues. Per germline, CDR1 SGHNT and CDR2 YYREEE (reference sequence). Trimming took off 0 bases at V and 4 bases at J, with 16 bases between the two ends. CDR3 protein: CASSLAYGVGSYGYTF. DNA of the CDR3: TGTGCCAGCAGCTTGGCCTACGGCGTAGGGAGCTATGGCTACACCTTC.